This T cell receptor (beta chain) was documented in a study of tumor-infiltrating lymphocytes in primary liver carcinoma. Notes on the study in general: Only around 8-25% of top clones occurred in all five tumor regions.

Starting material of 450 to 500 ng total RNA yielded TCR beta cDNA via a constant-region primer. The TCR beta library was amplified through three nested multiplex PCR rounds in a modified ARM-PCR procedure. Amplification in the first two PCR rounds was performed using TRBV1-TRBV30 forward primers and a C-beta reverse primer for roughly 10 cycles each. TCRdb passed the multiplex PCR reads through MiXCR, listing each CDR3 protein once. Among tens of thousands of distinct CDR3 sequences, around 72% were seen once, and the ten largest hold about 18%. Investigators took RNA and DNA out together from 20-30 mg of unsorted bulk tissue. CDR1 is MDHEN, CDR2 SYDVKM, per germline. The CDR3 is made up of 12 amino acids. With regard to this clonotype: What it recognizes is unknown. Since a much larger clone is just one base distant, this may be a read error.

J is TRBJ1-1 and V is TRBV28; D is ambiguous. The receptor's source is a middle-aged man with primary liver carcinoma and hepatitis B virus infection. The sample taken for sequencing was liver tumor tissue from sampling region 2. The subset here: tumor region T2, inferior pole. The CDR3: CASRTENTEAIF. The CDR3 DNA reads TGTGCCAGCAGGACTGAGAACACTGAAGCTATCTTT.